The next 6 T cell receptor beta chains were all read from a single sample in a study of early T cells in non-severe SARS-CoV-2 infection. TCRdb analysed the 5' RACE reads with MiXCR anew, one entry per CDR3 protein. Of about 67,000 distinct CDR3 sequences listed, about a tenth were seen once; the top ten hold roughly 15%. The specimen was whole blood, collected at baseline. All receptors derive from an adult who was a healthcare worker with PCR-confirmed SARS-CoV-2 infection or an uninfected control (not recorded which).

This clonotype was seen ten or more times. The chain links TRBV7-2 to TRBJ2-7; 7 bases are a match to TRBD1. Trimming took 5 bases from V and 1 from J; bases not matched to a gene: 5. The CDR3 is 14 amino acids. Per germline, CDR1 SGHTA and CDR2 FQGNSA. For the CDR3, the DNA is TGTGCCAGCAGCAACGACAGGGCGTCCTACGAGCAGTACTTC. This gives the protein CASSNDRASYEQYF.

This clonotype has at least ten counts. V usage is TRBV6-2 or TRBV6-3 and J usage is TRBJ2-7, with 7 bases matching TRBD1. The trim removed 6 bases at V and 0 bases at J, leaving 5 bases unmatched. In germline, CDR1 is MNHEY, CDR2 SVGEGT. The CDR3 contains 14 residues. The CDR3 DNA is TGTGCCAGCAGATCAGGGGGAAGCTCCTACGAGCAGTACTTC. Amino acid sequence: CASRSGGSSYEQYF.

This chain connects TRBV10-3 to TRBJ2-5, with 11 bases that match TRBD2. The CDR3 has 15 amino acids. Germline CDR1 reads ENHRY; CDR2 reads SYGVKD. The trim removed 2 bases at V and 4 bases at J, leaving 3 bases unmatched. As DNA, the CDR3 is TGTGCCATCAGTGAGCCCGGGACTAGCGGAGAGACCCAGTACTTC. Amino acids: CAISEPGTSGETQYF.

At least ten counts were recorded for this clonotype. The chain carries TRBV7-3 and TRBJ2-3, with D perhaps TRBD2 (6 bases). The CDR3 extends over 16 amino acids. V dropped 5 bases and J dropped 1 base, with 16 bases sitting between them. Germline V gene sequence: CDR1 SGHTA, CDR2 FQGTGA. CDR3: CASSPTASVGTDTQYF. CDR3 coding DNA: TGTGCCAGCAGCCCTACGGCTAGCGTTGGCACAGATACGCAGTATTTT.

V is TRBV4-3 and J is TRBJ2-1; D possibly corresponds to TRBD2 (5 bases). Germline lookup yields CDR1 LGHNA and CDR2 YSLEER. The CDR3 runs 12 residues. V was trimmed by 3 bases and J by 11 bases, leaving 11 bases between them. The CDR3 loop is CASSQEARKQFF. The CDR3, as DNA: TGCGCCAGCAGCCAGGAGGCCCGTAAGCAGTTCTTC.

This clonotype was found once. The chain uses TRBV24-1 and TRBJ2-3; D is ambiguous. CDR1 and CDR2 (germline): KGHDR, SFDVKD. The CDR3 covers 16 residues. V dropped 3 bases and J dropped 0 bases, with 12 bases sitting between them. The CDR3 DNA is TGTGCCACCAGTGATAATCTGCGCGATAGCACAGATACGCAGTATTTT. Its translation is CATSDNLRDSTDTQYF.